One and the same sample provided the 25 T cell receptor beta chains below, sequenced in a study of T cells in Graves' hyperthyroidism and ophthalmopathy. Amplified regions were TCR beta CDR3 sequences from RNA transcripts. The TCR CDR3 first-round RT-PCR relied on the HTBI primer set. One entry per CDR3 protein, called by TCRdb with MiXCR from the multiplex PCR reads. The sample has approximately 300,000 distinct CDR3 sequences; approximately 15% are singletons. Sequences were obtained from blood. These TCRs come from a woman aged 55-75 years with Graves' ophthalmopathy.

This clonotype appeared many times. This chain links TRBV6-2 or TRBV6-3 with TRBJ2-6; D unclear. Germline V gene data show CDR1 as MNHEY and CDR2 as SVGEGT. Trimming removed 6 bases at V and 3 bases at J, with 9 bases between. The CDR3 has 14 residues. The CDR3, as DNA: TGTGCCAGCAGGTGGATGGTTGGGGCCAACGTCCTGACTTTC. Translated: CASRWMVGANVLTF.

The chain carries TRBV18 and TRBJ1-2; unclear D gene. V was shortened by 5 bases and J by 7 bases, with 14 bases between the two germline ends. CDR3 length equals 13 residues. The germline V gene has CDR1 KGHSH and CDR2 LQKENI. CDR3 DNA sequence: TGTGCCAGCTCATCAGACACTAGCTGTGGCTACACCTTC. It codes for CASSSDTSCGYTF.

At least ten counts were recorded for this clonotype. The chain employs TRBV2 and TRBJ2-5; no firm D call. In germline, CDR1 is SNHLY, CDR2 FYNNEI. V was clipped by 8 bases and J by 3 bases, with 10 bases between them. The length of the CDR3 is 12 residues. The DNA for the CDR3 is TGTGCCAGCGCCTACACCGAAGAGACCCAGTACTTC. Residues: CASAYTEETQYF.

The rearrangement joins TRBV19 to TRBJ1-4; 8 bases fit TRBD1. Trimming cost V 6 bases and J 6 bases; bases outside gene matches: 6. The CDR3 sequence is 14 residues long. From germline, CDR1 is LNHDA and CDR2 SQIVND (reference sequence). The CDR3 spells CASSTDRGDEKLFF. DNA of the CDR3: TGTGCCAGTAGCACCGACAGGGGAGATGAAAAACTGTTTTTT. The full variable domain, its missing parts supplied by reference TRBV19 and TRBJ1-4, is DGGITQSPKYLFRKEGQNVTLSCEQNLNHDAMYWYRQDPGQGLRLIYYSQIVNDFQKGDIAEGYSVSREKKESFPLTVTSAQKNPTAFYLCASSTDRGDEKLFFGSGTQLSVL.

The sample holds many counts of this clonotype. CDR3 region: CASSPRIGGRETQYF. CDR3 nucleotide sequence: TGTGCCAGCAGTCCACGGATAGGGGGCAGGGAGACCCAGTACTTC. The rearrangement uses TRBV6-1 and TRBJ2-5, with 7 bases identical to TRBD1. This CDR3 comprises 15 residues. Germline V gene data show CDR1 as MNHNS and CDR2 as SASEGT. The V gene end was trimmed by 5 bases and the J gene end by 5 bases; junction bases not matched to a gene: 11.

This clonotype showed up many times. The chain links TRBV29-1 to TRBJ1-5; 9 positions agree with TRBD1. The V gene's germline CDR1 is SQVTM and CDR2 ANQGSEA. The V and J ends lost 5 bases and 3 bases, in that order; junction bases with no gene match: 5. The CDR3 length is 14 residues. In DNA, the CDR3 is TGCAGCGTTTGGACAGGGGCAGACAATCAGCCCCAGCATTTT. This translates into CSVWTGADNQPQHF.

The chain couples TRBV5-1 to TRBJ2-4, with 9 bases lining up with TRBD2. Germline-derived CDR1 and CDR2 are SGHRS and YFSETQ. The CDR3 is made up of 16 amino acids. V gave up 0 bases and J gave up 6 bases; unmatched junction bases: 7. CDR3 bases: TGCGCCAGCAGCTTGGACCAGGGCGGGGGGGGAAACATTCAGTACTTC. Translation gives CASSLDQGGGGNIQYF.

This clonotype was seen many times. V gene TRBV28 combines with J gene TRBJ2-3; unclear D gene. V was cut by 7 bases and J by 2 bases, with 7 bases left in between. CDR3 length: 12 residues. Germline assignment: CDR1 MDHEN and CDR2 SYDVKM. CDR3 region: CASTTPTDTQYF. The CDR3 nucleotides read TGTGCCAGCACAACCCCCACAGATACGCAGTATTTT. Looking up the rest from reference TRBV28 and TRBJ2-3 gives the full variable domain: DVKVTQSSRYLVKRTGEKVFLECVQDMDHENMFWYRQDPGLGLRLIYFSYDVKMKEKGDIPEGYSVSREKKERFSLILESASTNQTSMYLCASTTPTDTQYFGPGTRLTVL.

The chain carries TRBV19 and TRBJ2-7; TRBD1 aligns across 11 bases. Germline CDR1 LNHDA, CDR2 SQIVND (reference sequence). The junction had 10 bases not matched to a gene; V was cut back by 5 bases and J by 1 base. The length of the CDR3 is 17 residues. CDR3 bases: TGTGCCAGTAGTTGGAGGACAGGGGGCGTTGGGTCCTACGAGCAGTACTTC. This sequence encodes CASSWRTGGVGSYEQYF.

This clonotype was seen at least ten times. The chain uses TRBV9 and TRBJ2-3, with D possibly being TRBD2 (6 bases). Trimming pared 3 bases from V and 6 bases from J, leaving 8 bases between. The CDR3 length is 12 residues. Germline CDR1 is SGDLS and CDR2 is YYNGEE. DNA of the CDR3: TGTGCCAGCAGCGAGGAGGGCGATACGCAGTATTTT. Translation gives CASSEEGDTQYF.

The chain combines TRBV7-8 with TRBJ2-3; D is possibly TRBD2 (6 bases). Germline-derived CDR1 and CDR2 are SGHVS and FQNEAQ. The CDR3 length is 16 residues. V was trimmed by 0 bases and J by 5 bases, leaving 15 bases between them. CDR3 loop: CASSLARREVRDTQYF. CDR3 nucleotide sequence: TGTGCCAGCAGCTTAGCGCGGAGGGAAGTCAGAGATACGCAGTATTTT.

This clonotype came up many times. This rearrangement joins TRBV12-3 or TRBV12-4 to TRBJ2-7; weak D call: TRBD1 (6 bases). V lost 1 base and J lost 6, with 10 bases in between. CDR3 size: 13 residues. CDR3: CASSLGSDSEQYF. CDR3 bases: TGTGCCAGCAGTTTAGGCTCGGACAGCGAGCAGTACTTC.

This sequence joins TRBV7-2 and TRBJ2-7; TRBD1 is a possible D gene (6 bases). Per germline, CDR1 SGHTA and CDR2 FQGNSA. The CDR3 consists of 13 residues. Trimming left V 4 bases short and J 3 bases short, with 10 bases between. The CDR3 DNA follows: TGTGCCAGCAGCTCAGTACAGGGCTACGAGCAGTACTTC. As protein: CASSSVQGYEQYF. Full variable domain (rest looked up from reference TRBV7-2 and TRBJ2-7): GAGVSQSPSNKVTEKGKDVELRCDPISGHTALYWYRQSLGQGLEFLIYFQGNSAPDKSGLPSDRFSAERTGGSVSTLTIQRTQQEDSAVYLCASSSVQGYEQYFGPGTRLTVT.

CDR3 nucleotide sequence: TGCGCCAGCAGCCAAGATTTTTTCATGGGGTCGGATGGCTACACCTTC. This encodes CASSQDFFMGSDGYTF. The gene calls are TRBV4-3 and TRBJ1-2; D is undetermined. The CDR3 is 16 amino acids. V was clipped by 0 bases and J by 6 bases, with 17 bases between them. Germline V gene data show CDR1 as LGHNA and CDR2 as YSLEER.

This clonotype occurred many times. This rearrangement joins TRBV27 to TRBJ2-1, with a tentative D call TRBD1 (5 bases). Germline V CDR1 and CDR2: MNHEY, SMNVEV (reference sequence). This CDR3 contains 15 residues. Trimming pared 0 bases from V and 2 bases from J, leaving 8 bases between. CDR3 in amino acids: CASSLSTGAYNEQFF. CDR3 coding DNA: TGTGCCAGCAGTTTATCAACAGGTGCCTACAATGAGCAGTTCTTC.

The chain recombines TRBV2 with TRBJ2-1; TRBD2 agrees at 10 bases. After removal of 4 bases from V and 5 bases from J, the junction contained 2 bases not matched to a gene. The CDR3 has 14 residues. Germline CDR1 and CDR2: SNHLY and FYNNEI. The CDR3 DNA reads TGTGCCAGCAGTGGGACTAGCGGTGACAATGAGCAGTTCTTC. Protein: CASSGTSGDNEQFF.

This chain links TRBV29-1 with TRBJ2-1; TRBD1 matches 8 bases. J was trimmed by 3 bases and V by 5 bases; bases with no gene match: 3. Germline assignment: CDR1 SQVTM and CDR2 ANQGSEA. CDR3 length: 13 amino acids. The CDR3 nucleotides read TGCAGCGTTAGGACAGGGAGCTACAATGAGCAGTTCTTC. Translated, it gives CSVRTGSYNEQFF.

This clonotype was counted at least ten times. The genes are TRBV7-2 and TRBJ1-1, with D maybe TRBD1 (5 bases). Trimming took off 2 bases at V and 4 bases at J, with 8 bases between the two ends. This CDR3 has 13 amino acids. CDR1 is SGHTA and CDR2 is FQGNSA in the germline V gene. Here the CDR3 DNA reads TGTGCCAGCAGCTTACATGACAGCACTGAAGCTTTCTTT. This encodes CASSLHDSTEAFF.

This clonotype showed up many times. This chain uses TRBV20-1 with TRBJ1-6, with D unresolved. Germline lookup yields CDR1 DFQATT and CDR2 SNEGSKA (reference sequence). CDR3 length: 14 residues. Trimming removed 1 base at V and 9 bases at J, with 13 bases between. The CDR3 spells CSARGTGSLSPLHF. The CDR3 DNA sequence: TGCAGTGCTAGAGGGACGGGGTCCCTTTCACCCCTCCACTTT.

There are many counts of this clonotype. The chain is built from TRBV7-9 and TRBJ2-1; D may be TRBD2 (5 bases). Germline assignment: CDR1 SEHNR and CDR2 FQNEAQ (reference sequence). The length of the CDR3 is 15 residues. Trimming left V 7 bases short and J 0 bases short, with 13 bases between. CDR3 amino acids: CASITSGGSYNEQFF. CDR3 in DNA: TGTGCCAGCATCACAAGCGGAGGCTCCTACAATGAGCAGTTCTTC.

This clonotype was seen many times. J is TRBJ2-1 and V is TRBV3-1; no reliable D call. In germline, CDR1 is LGHDT, CDR2 YNNKEL (reference sequence). The CDR3 has 12 amino acids. The germline V and J ends were trimmed by 3 bases and 5 bases, with 5 bases remaining between them. The CDR3 region is CASSHRHNEQFF. The CDR3 DNA sequence: TGTGCCAGCAGCCATCGTCACAATGAGCAGTTCTTC.

The V and J genes are TRBV10-3 and TRBJ2-3; 8 bases map to TRBD2. The germline V gene encodes CDR1 ENHRY and CDR2 SYGVKD. With V trimmed by 0 bases and J by 5 bases, 13 bases remained unmatched. The CDR3 is 18 residues long. The CDR3 is CAISESEVELSGVDTQYF. The CDR3 nucleotides read TGTGCCATCAGTGAGTCCGAGGTGGAGCTTAGCGGGGTAGATACGCAGTATTTT.

This clonotype was detected ten times or more. The J gene is TRBJ2-1, the V gene TRBV20-1, with 13 bases aligning to TRBD2. Germline lookup yields CDR1 DFQATT and CDR2 SNEGSKA (reference sequence). This CDR3 has 15 residues. V trimming: 6 bases; J trimming: 1 base; junction bases outside the gene matches: 3. CDR3 coding DNA: TGCAGTGCACAGACTAGCGGGAGGTCCTACAATGAGCAGTTCTTC. Protein: CSAQTSGRSYNEQFF.

On this clonotype: A much larger clone differs by one base, so this may be a read error. V and J are TRBV29-1 and TRBJ1-1; D perhaps matches TRBD1 (5 bases). This CDR3 has 15 amino acids. The germline V gene encodes CDR1 SQVTM and CDR2 ANQGSEA. V dropped 8 bases and J dropped 0 bases, with 19 bases sitting between them. The DNA for the CDR3 is TGCAGCAGTAGCCCGGGGTGGGGGATGAACACTGAAGCTTTCTTT. Translating it yields CSSSPGWGMNTEAFF.

The chain couples TRBV13 to TRBJ2-7, with 9 bases matching TRBD2. V lost 3 bases and J lost 4; bases outside the gene matches: 7. The germline V gene has CDR1 PRHDT and CDR2 FYEKMQ (reference sequence). This CDR3 has 15 residues. This chain's CDR3 is CASSFSGGGVYEQYF. CDR3 nucleotides: TGTGCCAGCAGCTTCTCTGGCGGGGGGGTTTACGAGCAGTACTTC. The full variable domain, in which reference TRBV13 and TRBJ2-7 provide the parts outside the CDR3, is AAGVIQSPRHLIKEKRETATLKCYPIPRHDTVYWYQQGPGQDPQFLISFYEKMQSDKGSIPDRFSAQQFSDYHSELNMSSLELGDSALYFCASSFSGGGVYEQYFGPGTRLTVT.